This entry lists 19 T cell receptor beta chains sequenced from one sample in a study of chemoradiotherapy in HPV16-positive cancers. The repertoire was sequenced with immunoSEQ multiplex PCR; TCRdb's copy has only in-frame clones and lacks some. Of tens of thousands of clones in the sample, approximately 90% are singletons; the top ten hold 3% to 4%. Sequences were derived from blood, sampled from a patient who underwent chemoradiotherapy. These TCRs come from a human donor with HPV-associated anogenital cancer.

The J gene is TRBJ1-2, the V gene TRBV5-4, with D uncertain. Germline-derived CDR1 and CDR2 are SGHNT and YYREEE (reference sequence). The CDR3 length is 14 residues. V shed 4 bases and J shed 4 bases, with 14 bases lying between them. CDR3 amino acids: CASSKGGESYGYTF. In DNA, the CDR3 is TGTGCCAGCAGCAAAGGCGGGGAAAGCTATGGCTACACCTTC.

The chain recombines TRBV11-2 with TRBJ1-2; the D is unclear. V was shortened by 5 bases and J by 2 bases, with 12 bases between the two germline ends. The germline V gene encodes CDR1 SGHAT and CDR2 FQNNGV. CDR3 length: 14 residues. The CDR3, as DNA: TGTGCCAGCAGCCAAAGGGTTGCCAACTATGGCTACACCTTC. Translated, it gives CASSQRVANYGYTF.

This chain links TRBV4-1 with TRBJ2-3; the match to TRBD1 covers 7 bases. From germline, CDR1 is MGHRA and CDR2 YSYEKL. The CDR3 is 15 amino acids. The ends lost 2 bases at V and 3 bases at J; junction bases unmatched: 5. CDR3 nucleotides: TGCGCCAGCAGCCAACCGACAGGGAGTACAGATACGCAGTATTTT. Encoded protein: CASSQPTGSTDTQYF.

The chain carries TRBV9 and TRBJ2-3; D is unresolved. V lost 4 bases, J lost 3 bases, and 12 bases lay in between. Germline values: CDR1 SGDLS, CDR2 YYNGEE. CDR3 length: 14 amino acids. Here the CDR3 reads CASSRRPATDTQYF. As DNA, the CDR3 is TGTGCCAGCAGCCGCCGTCCCGCGACAGATACGCAGTATTTT.

This clone is a singleton in its sample. The chain links TRBV19 to TRBJ2-1; the match to TRBD2 covers 11 bases. The CDR3 is 16 amino acids. The germline gives CDR1 LNHDA, CDR2 SQIVND (reference sequence). The V gene end was trimmed by 2 bases and the J gene end by 7 bases; junction bases not matched to a gene: 7. CDR3 bases: TGTGCCAGTAGTATACCCGGGACTAGCGGATCGAATGAGCAGTTCTTC. Amino acid sequence: CASSIPGTSGSNEQFF.

This rearrangement joins TRBV19 to TRBJ1-3; D is uncertain. This CDR3 is 15 amino acids long. Germline CDR1 is LNHDA and CDR2 is SQIVND (reference sequence). Trimming took 1 base from V and 0 from J, leaving 7 bases between them. The CDR3 DNA is TGTGCCAGTAGTATAGGGGAAACCTCTGGAAACACCATATATTTT. Translation gives CASSIGETSGNTIYF.

The V call is TRBV14, the J call TRBJ2-5; 7 positions match TRBD1. The CDR3 has 14 amino acids. V was clipped by 4 bases and J by 5 bases; unmatched bases: 7. Germline-derived CDR1 and CDR2 are SGHDN and FVKESK. This CDR3 is CASSRTGAGETQYF. The CDR3 nucleotides read TGTGCCAGCAGCCGAACAGGGGCCGGGGAGACCCAGTACTTC.

CDR3 DNA: TGTGCCAGCAGCCTATATAGTGGCGGTCGGGCAGATACGCAGTATTTT. It codes for CASSLYSGGRADTQYF. The V call is TRBV7-2, the J call TRBJ2-3, with D hard to call. The CDR3 loop spans 16 amino acids. With 5 bases removed from V and 4 bases from J, the gap between germline ends came to 19 bases. Germline assignment: CDR1 SGHTA and CDR2 FQGNSA.

This chain joins TRBV11-2 and TRBJ1-4; D possibly corresponds to TRBD1 (6 bases). V was clipped by 2 bases and J by 3 bases, with 10 bases between them. Germline V lookup: CDR1 SGHAT, CDR2 FQNNGV. The CDR3 is 15 amino acids. The DNA for the CDR3 is TGTGCCAGCAGCTTAAACGGACAGCCTAATGAAAAACTGTTTTTT. Amino acids: CASSLNGQPNEKLFF.

The CDR3 nucleotides read TGTGCCAGCAGCCTATCGACTAGGGGGCCGGAGACCCAGTACTTC. This gives the protein CASSLSTRGPETQYF. The chain recombines TRBV7-2 with TRBJ2-5, with D possibly TRBD1 on 7 matching bases. V shed 5 bases and J shed 5 bases, with 18 bases lying between them. The CDR3 runs 15 residues. The germline V gene encodes CDR1 SGHTA and CDR2 FQGNSA.

CDR3 residues: CASSPGTGNVEQYF. The DNA of the CDR3 is TGTGCCAGCAGCCCCGGGACAGGGAACGTTGAGCAGTACTTC. The chain combines TRBV2 with TRBJ2-7; 9 positions match TRBD1. There are 14 residues in the CDR3. Germline CDR1 reads SNHLY; CDR2 reads FYNNEI. J lost 7 bases, V lost 6 bases, and 10 bases had no gene match.

J is TRBJ1-3 and V is TRBV7-8; D remains ambiguous. Germline lookup yields CDR1 SGHVS and CDR2 FQNEAQ. The V end was cut by 6 bases, the J end by 4 bases, with 16 bases between. This CDR3 is built from 15 residues. The CDR3, as DNA: TGTGCCAGCAGATTGGCAGGCGGCGGGGGAAACACCATATATTTT. As protein: CASRLAGGGGNTIYF. Variable domain in full (rest from reference TRBV7-8 and TRBJ1-3): GAGVSQSPRYKVAKRGQDVALRCDPISGHVSLFWYQQALGQGPEFLTYFQNEAQLDKSGLPSDRFFAERPEGSVSTLKIQRTQQEDSAVYLCASRLAGGGGNTIYFGEGSWLTVV.

This CDR3 reads CASSVAGGQETQYF. The CDR3, as DNA: TGTGCCAGCAGTGTAGCGGGAGGGCAAGAGACCCAGTACTTC. The genes are TRBV11-1 and TRBJ2-5; 11 bases fit TRBD2. Germline V gene data show CDR1 as SGHAT and CDR2 as FQDESV (reference sequence). Trimming took 6 bases from V and 2 from J; bases not matched to a gene: 2. The CDR3 sequence is 14 residues long.

This rearrangement joins TRBV4-3 to TRBJ2-7, with D maybe TRBD1 (5 bases). CDR3 length: 14 amino acids. Germline V CDR1 and CDR2: LGHNA, YSLEER. Trimming cost V 1 base and J 0 bases, with 7 bases left between them. The CDR3, as DNA: TGCGCCAGCAGCCAAGGACAGCACTCCTACGAGCAGTACTTC. Amino acids: CASSQGQHSYEQYF.

The chain combines TRBV6-6 with TRBJ1-6; D uncertain. The CDR3 is 12 residues long. Germline V gene data show CDR1 as MNHNY and CDR2 as SVGAGI (reference sequence). The V end lost 6 bases, the J end lost 4 bases, and 4 bases lay between the germline ends. The CDR3 bases are TGTGCCAGCAGGGAATATAATTCACCCCTCCACTTT. It translates to CASREYNSPLHF.

CDR3 nucleotide sequence: TGTGCCAGCAGCCCCGGCCGACAGCAACACTATGGCTACACCTTC. This codes for CASSPGRQQHYGYTF. This chain joins TRBV7-9 and TRBJ1-2; D is perhaps TRBD1 (5 bases). CDR1 and CDR2 from the germline V gene are SEHNR and FQNEAQ (reference sequence). Between the trimmed V and J ends, which lost 5 bases and 3 bases, there was a span of 16 bases. The CDR3 consists of 15 residues.

The chain joins TRBV28 to TRBJ2-3; the D is unclear. V was clipped by 1 base and J by 0 bases, with 11 bases between them. This CDR3 region has 16 residues. CDR1 MDHEN and CDR2 SYDVKM come from the germline V gene. CDR3 DNA sequence: TGTGCCAGCAGTTTATCTCCAAGGGATAGCACAGATACGCAGTATTTT. Its translation: CASSLSPRDSTDTQYF.

This chain uses TRBV6-5 with TRBJ1-6; D not resolved. This CDR3 is 13 amino acids long. Looked up from germline, CDR1 is MNHEY and CDR2 is SVGAGI. Trimming cost V 3 bases and J 13 bases, with 13 bases left between them. CDR3 in DNA: TGTGCCAGCAGTTATCAAGTTCTGAACCCCCTCCACTTT. It codes for CASSYQVLNPLHF.

The chain is built from TRBV5-8 and TRBJ2-4, with a tentative D call TRBD1 (5 bases). The germline V gene encodes CDR1 SGHTS and CDR2 YDEGEE. The CDR3 covers 13 residues. Trimming left V 1 base short and J 15 bases short, with 17 bases between. CDR3 loop: CASSLLGPRVVYF. CDR3 DNA sequence: TGTGCCAGCAGCTTGCTGGGTCCCAGGGTAGTGTACTTC.